These T cell receptor beta chains were read from a single sample in a study of long-term antiretroviral therapy in people with HIV. Assay used: immunoSEQ multiplex PCR; TCRdb lists only in-frame clones, some missing. Found here are about 31,000 clones, approximately 83% of them singletons; the top ten hold 3.8%. Material: unsorted PBMCs, obtained 0.8 years before starting antiretroviral therapy. The receptors were sampled from a man aged 18 to 30 with HIV. Each CDR3 is given with its conserved first and last residue. Each record gives: CDR3 length, clone size, J gene, D gene, V gene, CDR3 protein, CDR3 DNA. The D gene is left open where the match is weak. Only part of the rows carry a size: once, few, many, or a class if the clone is expanded.

CDR3 length: 13
clone size: few
J gene: TRBJ1-4
D gene: .
V gene: TRBV7-3
CDR3 protein: CASSSNLGERLFF
CDR3 DNA: TGTGCCAGCAGCTCGAACCTCGGCGAAAGACTGTTTTTT

CDR3 length: 14
clone size: .
J gene: TRBJ1-4
D gene: TRBD1
V gene: TRBV7-9
CDR3 protein: CASSTRQGSEKLFF
CDR3 DNA: TGTGCCAGCAGCACAAGACAGGGGAGTGAAAAACTGTTTTTT

CDR3 length: 15
clone size: once
J gene: TRBJ2-2
D gene: .
V gene: TRBV7-2
CDR3 protein: CASSRLPPQGGELFF
CDR3 DNA: TGTGCCAGCAGCCGCTTACCCCCCCAAGGCGGGGAGCTGTTTTTT

CDR3 length: 12
clone size: .
J gene: TRBJ2-3
D gene: .
V gene: TRBV5-4
CDR3 protein: CASNQNTDTQYF
CDR3 DNA: TGTGCCAGCAACCAAAACACAGATACGCAGTATTTT

CDR3 length: 15
clone size: .
J gene: TRBJ2-5
D gene: .
V gene: TRBV5-8
CDR3 protein: CASSSHQGGQETQYF
CDR3 DNA: TGTGCCAGCAGCTCACACCAGGGGGGCCAAGAGACCCAGTACTTC

CDR3 length: 16
clone size: .
J gene: TRBJ2-7
D gene: TRBD2
V gene: TRBV6-6
CDR3 protein: CASSFTRGGSSYEQYF
CDR3 DNA: TGTGCCAGCAGCTTCACCCGGGGGGGAAGCTCCTACGAGCAGTACTTC

CDR3 length: 16
clone size: .
J gene: TRBJ2-2
D gene: TRBD2
V gene: TRBV7-2
CDR3 protein: CASSFRGVRGTGELFF
CDR3 DNA: TGTGCCAGCAGCTTTCGGGGGGTACGGGGCACCGGGGAGCTGTTTTTT

CDR3 length: 15
clone size: .
J gene: TRBJ1-3
D gene: .
V gene: TRBV5-1
CDR3 protein: CASSSAGDRTNTIYF
CDR3 DNA: TGCGCCAGCAGCTCAGCAGGGGATCGTACAAACACCATATATTTT

CDR3 length: 16
clone size: .
J gene: TRBJ2-2
D gene: .
V gene: TRBV11-1
CDR3 protein: CASTRLRNLNTGELFF
CDR3 DNA: TGTGCCAGCACCCGCCTGCGGAATTTGAACACCGGGGAGCTGTTTTTT

CDR3 length: 15
clone size: .
J gene: TRBJ1-2
D gene: .
V gene: TRBV19
CDR3 protein: CASSRITGRNYGYTF
CDR3 DNA: TGTGCCAGTAGTAGGATTACAGGTCGTAACTATGGCTACACCTTC

CDR3 length: 16
clone size: .
J gene: TRBJ2-1
D gene: .
V gene: TRBV4-3
CDR3 protein: CASSRKRRANDNEQFF
CDR3 DNA: TGCGCCAGCAGCCGGAAAAGGAGGGCCAATGACAATGAGCAGTTCTTC

CDR3 length: 15
clone size: .
J gene: TRBJ1-4
D gene: TRBD1
V gene: TRBV6-1
CDR3 protein: CASSDRTGGNEKLFF
CDR3 DNA: TGTGCCAGCAGCGACCGTACAGGGGGGAATGAAAAACTGTTTTTT

CDR3 length: 14
clone size: once
J gene: TRBJ2-1
D gene: TRBD1
V gene: TRBV2
CDR3 protein: CASSETGGGDEQFF
CDR3 DNA: TGTGCCAGCAGTGAGACAGGGGGCGGCGATGAGCAGTTCTTC

CDR3 length: 16
clone size: .
J gene: TRBJ2-3
D gene: .
V gene: TRBV9
CDR3 protein: CASSNRRDLGTDTQYF
CDR3 DNA: TGTGCCAGCAGCAACCGCCGGGACCTAGGCACAGATACGCAGTATTTT

CDR3 length: 16
clone size: .
J gene: TRBJ2-7
D gene: TRBD2
V gene: TRBV9
CDR3 protein: CASSVAPAGGLYEQYF
CDR3 DNA: TGTGCCAGCAGCGTAGCTCCGGCGGGAGGGCTCTACGAGCAGTACTTC

CDR3 length: 19
clone size: .
J gene: TRBJ2-6
D gene: TRBD1
V gene: TRBV2
CDR3 protein: CASSAGTGRRGAGANVLTF
CDR3 DNA: TGTGCCAGCAGTGCCGGGACAGGGCGCCGAGGTGCTGGGGCCAACGTCCTGACTTTC

CDR3 length: 15
clone size: .
J gene: TRBJ2-5
D gene: .
V gene: TRBV5-4
CDR3 protein: CASSFAGNRVETQYF
CDR3 DNA: TGTGCCAGCAGCTTTGCGGGGAACAGGGTGGAGACCCAGTACTTC

CDR3 length: 14
clone size: once
J gene: TRBJ1-5
D gene: .
V gene: TRBV7-2
CDR3 protein: CASSLGGVDQPQHF
CDR3 DNA: TGTGCCAGCAGCTTAGGAGGGGTCGATCAGCCCCAGCATTTT

CDR3 length: 16
clone size: once
J gene: TRBJ2-1
D gene: .
V gene: TRBV19
CDR3 protein: CASSRTRWGSYNEQFF
CDR3 DNA: TGTGCCAGTAGTAGAACCAGGTGGGGATCCTACAATGAGCAGTTCTTC

CDR3 length: 12
clone size: .
J gene: TRBJ1-2
D gene: .
V gene: TRBV7-9
CDR3 protein: CASSFPNYGYTF
CDR3 DNA: TGTGCCAGCAGCTTCCCTAACTATGGCTACACCTTC

CDR3 length: 15
clone size: .
J gene: TRBJ1-1
D gene: TRBD1
V gene: TRBV28
CDR3 protein: CASSLWDRRRAEAFF
CDR3 DNA: TGTGCCAGCAGTTTATGGGACAGGAGAAGGGCTGAAGCTTTCTTT

CDR3 length: 18
clone size: once
J gene: TRBJ2-2
D gene: TRBD2
V gene: TRBV7-2
CDR3 protein: CASSTYWLAGGITGELFF
CDR3 DNA: TGTGCCAGCAGCACTTACTGGCTAGCGGGGGGGATCACCGGGGAGCTGTTTTTT

CDR3 length: 16
clone size: .
J gene: TRBJ1-1
D gene: .
V gene: TRBV10-3
CDR3 protein: CAISEKRQAGNTEAFF
CDR3 DNA: TGTGCCATCAGTGAGAAGAGACAGGCTGGGAACACTGAAGCTTTCTTT

CDR3 length: 14
clone size: .
J gene: TRBJ2-5
D gene: .
V gene: TRBV6-6
CDR3 protein: CASRAITLQGPQYF
CDR3 DNA: TGTGCCAGCAGGGCCATTACTCTCCAGGGGCCCCAGTACTTC

CDR3 length: 17
clone size: .
J gene: TRBJ2-1
D gene: TRBD2
V gene: TRBV4-3
CDR3 protein: CASSQEPSGSSPNEQFF
CDR3 DNA: TGCGCCAGCAGCCAAGAACCTAGCGGGAGTTCTCCGAATGAGCAGTTCTTC

CDR3 length: 17
clone size: .
J gene: TRBJ1-1
D gene: TRBD1
V gene: TRBV15
CDR3 protein: CATSRDLAPRGRAEAFF
CDR3 DNA: TGTGCCACCAGCAGAGATCTGGCCCCCAGGGGGCGGGCTGAAGCTTTCTTT

CDR3 length: 12
clone size: .
J gene: TRBJ2-5
D gene: .
V gene: TRBV14
CDR3 protein: CASSQVEKTQYF
CDR3 DNA: TGTGCCAGCAGCCAAGTGGAGAAGACCCAGTACTTC

CDR3 length: 15
clone size: few
J gene: TRBJ2-7
D gene: .
V gene: TRBV27
CDR3 protein: CASSLRGEGYYEQYF
CDR3 DNA: TGTGCCAGCAGTTTACGAGGGGAAGGGTACTACGAGCAGTACTTC

CDR3 length: 14
clone size: few
J gene: TRBJ2-1
D gene: .
V gene: TRBV2
CDR3 protein: CASSRQGGYNEQFF
CDR3 DNA: TGTGCCAGCAGCAGACAGGGAGGCTACAATGAGCAGTTCTTC

CDR3 length: 12
clone size: .
J gene: TRBJ1-1
D gene: .
V gene: TRBV18
CDR3 protein: CASSPGSAEAFF
CDR3 DNA: TGTGCCAGCTCCCCAGGATCGGCTGAAGCTTTCTTT